This T cell receptor (beta chain) was observed in a study of T cells after yellow fever vaccination. From the 5' RACE reads, TCRdb called clonotypes with MiXCR, one entry per CDR3 protein. The sample has hundreds of thousands of distinct CDR3 sequences, more than 3% seen once; the top ten hold about a quarter. Ten or more counts support this clonotype. An end of the junction differs from the germline gene, which may be a read error. The sequence came from a man between 18 and 35 years old who received the YFV17D yellow fever vaccine. The sample was PBMCs, taken on the day of the yellow fever booster vaccination.

In nucleotides, the CDR3 is TGCAGTGCCAGAGGGCTAGCGGGGATAGCCACATACAATGAGCAGTTCTTC. Translating it yields CSARGLAGIATYNEQFF. The V gene is TRBV20-1, the J gene TRBJ2-1, with 9 positions matching TRBD2. CDR3 length equals 17 residues. The germline V gene has CDR1 DFQATT and CDR2 SNEGSKA (reference sequence).